The rows below give T cell receptor beta chains drawn from one sample of a study of cytomegalovirus exposure and HLA in healthy donors. Data came from immunoSEQ multiplex PCR; TCRdb stores just in-frame clones and leaves some out. The sample holds around 27,000 clones. The source material was PBMCs. Receptors originate from a man younger than 40 in good health and CMV-seronegative. CDR3s include the opening cysteine and the closing phenylalanine or tryptophan. A D gene is named only where the DNA matches it firmly. Not every row has a clone size; where given, it reads once, few, many or a size class.

size: .; V: TRBV6-5; J: TRBJ2-7; length: 15; D: .; CDR3: CASSPGGGDNYEQYF; DNA: TGTGCCAGCAGCCCTGGGGGAGGGGACAACTACGAGCAGTACTTC
size: .; V: TRBV27; J: TRBJ1-5; length: 15; D: .; CDR3: CASSLEAYSNQPQHF; DNA: TGTGCCAGCAGTTTAGAGGCTTATAGCAATCAGCCCCAGCATTTT
size: medium-sized; V: TRBV7-9; J: TRBJ2-1; length: 14; D: TRBD2; CDR3: CASESGTQFNEQFF; DNA: TGTGCCAGTGAAAGCGGGACCCAATTTAATGAGCAGTTCTTC
size: .; V: TRBV5-6; J: TRBJ1-1; length: 11; D: .; CDR3: CASSGRRQAFF; DNA: TGTGCCAGCAGCGGGCGTAGGCAAGCTTTCTTT
size: .; V: TRBV5-6; J: TRBJ2-7; length: 17; D: TRBD2; CDR3: CASRYGGSQVIPYEQYF; DNA: TGTGCCAGCAGGTACGGCGGGAGTCAAGTGATCCCCTACGAGCAGTACTTC
size: .; V: TRBV29-1; J: TRBJ2-1; length: 16; D: TRBD1; CDR3: CSVVVDRTGTYNEQFF; DNA: TGCAGCGTTGTAGTTGACCGGACAGGGACCTACAATGAGCAGTTCTTC
size: .; V: TRBV6-5; J: TRBJ1-1; length: 14; D: .; CDR3: CASSYSQGGTEAFF; DNA: TGTGCCAGCAGTTACAGCCAGGGAGGGACTGAAGCTTTCTTT
size: .; V: TRBV12-5; J: TRBJ1-1; length: 12; D: TRBD1; CDR3: CASGSRGTEAFF; DNA: TGTGCTAGTGGTAGCAGGGGGACTGAAGCTTTCTTT
size: .; V: TRBV27; J: TRBJ1-3; length: 15; D: .; CDR3: CASRSGSVSGNTIYF; DNA: TGTGCCAGTCGGTCGGGGTCCGTTTCTGGAAACACCATATATTTT
size: .; V: TRBV28; J: TRBJ1-3; length: 15; D: .; CDR3: CASSLRQVSGNTIYF; DNA: TGTGCCAGCAGTCTCCGACAGGTCTCTGGAAACACCATATATTTT
size: .; V: TRBV12-5; J: TRBJ1-1; length: 16; D: TRBD1; CDR3: CASGLASGTENTEAFF; DNA: TGTGCTAGTGGTTTGGCGTCTGGGACAGAGAACACTGAAGCTTTCTTT